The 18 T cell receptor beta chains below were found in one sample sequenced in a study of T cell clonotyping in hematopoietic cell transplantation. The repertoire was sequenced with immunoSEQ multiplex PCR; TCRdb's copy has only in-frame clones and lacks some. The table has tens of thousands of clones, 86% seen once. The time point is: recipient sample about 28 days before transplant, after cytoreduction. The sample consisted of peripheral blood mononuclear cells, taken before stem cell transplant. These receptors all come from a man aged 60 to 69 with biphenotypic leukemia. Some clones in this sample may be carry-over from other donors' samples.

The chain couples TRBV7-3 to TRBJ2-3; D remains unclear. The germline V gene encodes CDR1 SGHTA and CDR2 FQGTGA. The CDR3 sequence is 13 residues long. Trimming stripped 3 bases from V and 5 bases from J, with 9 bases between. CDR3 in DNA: TGTGCCAGCAGCTTCTCGGTAGGAGATACGCAGTATTTT. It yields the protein CASSFSVGDTQYF.

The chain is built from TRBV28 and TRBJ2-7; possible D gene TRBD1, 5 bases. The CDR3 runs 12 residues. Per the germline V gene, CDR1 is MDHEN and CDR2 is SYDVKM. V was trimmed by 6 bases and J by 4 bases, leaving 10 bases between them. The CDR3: CASSMTEYEQYF. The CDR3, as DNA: TGTGCCAGCAGCATGACAGAGTACGAGCAGTACTTC.

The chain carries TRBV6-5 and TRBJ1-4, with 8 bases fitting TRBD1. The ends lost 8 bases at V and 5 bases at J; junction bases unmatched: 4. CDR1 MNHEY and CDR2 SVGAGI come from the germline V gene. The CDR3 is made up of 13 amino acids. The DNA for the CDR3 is TGTGCCAGCCGACAGGGGTCCAATGAAAAACTGTTTTTT. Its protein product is CASRQGSNEKLFF.

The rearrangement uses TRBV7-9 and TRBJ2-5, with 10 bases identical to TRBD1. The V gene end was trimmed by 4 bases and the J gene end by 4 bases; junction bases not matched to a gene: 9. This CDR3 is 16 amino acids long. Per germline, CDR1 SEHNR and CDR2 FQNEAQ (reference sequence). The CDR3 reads CASSSHRDRGGETQYF. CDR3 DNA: TGTGCCAGCAGCTCGCACCGGGACAGGGGAGGAGAGACCCAGTACTTC. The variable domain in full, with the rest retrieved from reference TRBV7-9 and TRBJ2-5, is DTGVSQNPRHKITKRGQNVTFRCDPISEHNRLYWYRQTLGQGPEFLTYFQNEAQLEKSRLLSDRFSAERPKGSFSTLEIQRTEQGDSAMYLCASSSHRDRGGETQYFGPGTRLLVL.

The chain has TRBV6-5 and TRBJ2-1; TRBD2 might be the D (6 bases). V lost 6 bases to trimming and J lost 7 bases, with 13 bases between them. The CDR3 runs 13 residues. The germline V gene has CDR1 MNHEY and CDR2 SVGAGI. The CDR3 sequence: CASRDGSRNEQFF. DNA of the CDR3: TGTGCCAGCAGAGACGGGAGTAGAAATGAGCAGTTCTTC.

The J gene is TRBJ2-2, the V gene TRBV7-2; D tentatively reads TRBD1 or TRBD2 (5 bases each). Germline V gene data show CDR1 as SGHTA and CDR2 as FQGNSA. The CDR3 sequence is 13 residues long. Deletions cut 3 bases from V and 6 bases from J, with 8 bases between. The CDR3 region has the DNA TGTGCCAGCAGCTTTCGAGGGGCCGGGGAGCTGTTTTTT. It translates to CASSFRGAGELFF.

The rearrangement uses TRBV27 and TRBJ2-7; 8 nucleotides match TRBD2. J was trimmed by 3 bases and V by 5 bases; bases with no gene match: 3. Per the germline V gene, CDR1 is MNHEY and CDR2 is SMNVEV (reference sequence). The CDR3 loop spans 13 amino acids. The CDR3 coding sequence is TGTGCCAGCAGTCCGGGACTAGACTACGAGCAGTACTTC. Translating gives CASSPGLDYEQYF.

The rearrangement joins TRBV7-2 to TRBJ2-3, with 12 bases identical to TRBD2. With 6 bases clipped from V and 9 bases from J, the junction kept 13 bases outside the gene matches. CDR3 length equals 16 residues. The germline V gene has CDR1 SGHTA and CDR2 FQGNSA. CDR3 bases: TGTGCCAGCAGGGACCACTCTAGCGGGAGGGCCAGCACGCAGTATTTT. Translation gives CASRDHSSGRASTQYF.

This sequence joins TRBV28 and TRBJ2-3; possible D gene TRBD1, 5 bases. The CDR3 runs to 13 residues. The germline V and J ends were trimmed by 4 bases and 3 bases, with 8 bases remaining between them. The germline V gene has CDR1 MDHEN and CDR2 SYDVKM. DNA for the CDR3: TGTGCCAGCAGTTCACAGGTTACAGATACGCAGTATTTT. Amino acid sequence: CASSSQVTDTQYF.

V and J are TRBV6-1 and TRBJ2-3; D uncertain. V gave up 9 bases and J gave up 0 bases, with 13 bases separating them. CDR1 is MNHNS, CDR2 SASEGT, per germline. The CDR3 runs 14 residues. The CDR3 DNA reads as TGTGCCAGTCTGACCTCAGTAAGCACAGATACGCAGTATTTT. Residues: CASLTSVSTDTQYF.

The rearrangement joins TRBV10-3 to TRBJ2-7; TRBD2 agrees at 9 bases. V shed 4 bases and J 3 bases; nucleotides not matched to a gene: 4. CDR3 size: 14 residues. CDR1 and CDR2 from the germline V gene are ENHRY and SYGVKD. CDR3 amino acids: CAISVSGSLYEQYF. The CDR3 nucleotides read TGTGCCATCAGTGTTAGCGGGAGTCTCTACGAGCAGTACTTC.

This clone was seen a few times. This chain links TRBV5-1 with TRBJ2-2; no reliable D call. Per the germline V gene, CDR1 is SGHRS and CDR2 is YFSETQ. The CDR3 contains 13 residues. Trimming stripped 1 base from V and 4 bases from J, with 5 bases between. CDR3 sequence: CASSLIPTGELFF. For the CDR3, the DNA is TGCGCCAGCAGCTTGATTCCCACCGGGGAGCTGTTTTTT. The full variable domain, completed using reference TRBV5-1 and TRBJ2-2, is KAGVTQTPRYLIKTRGQQVTLSCSPISGHRSVSWYQQTPGQGLQFLFEYFSETQRNKGNFPGRFSGRQFSNSRSEMNVSTLELGDSALYLCASSLIPTGELFFGEGSRLTVL.

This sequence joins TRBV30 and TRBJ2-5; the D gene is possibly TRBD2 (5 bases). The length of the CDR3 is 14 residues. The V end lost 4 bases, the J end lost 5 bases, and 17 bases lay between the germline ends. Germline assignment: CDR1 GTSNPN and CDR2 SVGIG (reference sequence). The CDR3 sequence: CAWKPPQRLETQYF. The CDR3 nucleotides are TGTGCCTGGAAACCCCCCCAGCGGCTGGAGACCCAGTACTTC.

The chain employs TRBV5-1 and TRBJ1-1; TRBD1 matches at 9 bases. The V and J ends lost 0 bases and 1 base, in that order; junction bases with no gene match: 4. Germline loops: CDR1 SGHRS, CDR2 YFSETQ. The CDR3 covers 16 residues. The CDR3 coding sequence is TGCGCCAGCAGCTTGGCCAGGGACAGGGCGAACACTGAAGCTTTCTTT. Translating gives CASSLARDRANTEAFF.

The CDR3 sequence: CALAGGAYEQYF. The CDR3 region has the DNA TGTGCCCTCGCCGGGGGAGCGTACGAGCAGTACTTC. The genes are TRBV30 and TRBJ2-7; D might be TRBD2 (6 bases). Germline CDR1 and CDR2: GTSNPN and SVGIG (reference sequence). The CDR3 contains 12 residues. V was shortened by 8 bases and J by 4 bases, with 15 bases between the two germline ends. Combining the CDR3 with reference TRBV30 and TRBJ2-7 gives the whole variable domain SQTIHQWPATLVQPVGSPLSLECTVEGTSNPNLYWYRQAAGRGLQLLFYSVGIGQISSEVPQNLSASRPQDRQFILSSKKLLLSDSGFYLCALAGGAYEQYFGPGTRLTVT.

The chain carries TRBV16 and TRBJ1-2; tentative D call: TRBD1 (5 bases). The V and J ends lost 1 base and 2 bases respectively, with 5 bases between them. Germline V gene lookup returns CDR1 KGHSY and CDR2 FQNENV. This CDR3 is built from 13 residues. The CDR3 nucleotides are TGTGCCAGCAGCCAATGGACAAACTATGGCTACACCTTC. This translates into CASSQWTNYGYTF.

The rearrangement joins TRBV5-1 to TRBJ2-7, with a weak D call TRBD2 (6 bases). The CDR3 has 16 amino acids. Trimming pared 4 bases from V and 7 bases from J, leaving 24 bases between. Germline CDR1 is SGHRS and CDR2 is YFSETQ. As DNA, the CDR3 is TGCGCCAGCAGCCCCTCTGGGGGGATAACGTCGTTTGAGCAGTACTTC. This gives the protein CASSPSGGITSFEQYF.

CDR3 in DNA: TGTGCCAGCAACGTAAACACCGAAAGCACCATATATTTT. The encoded protein is CASNVNTESTIYF. The chain joins TRBV2 to TRBJ1-3; D is unresolved. Germline lookup yields CDR1 SNHLY and CDR2 FYNNEI. CDR3 length: 13 amino acids. The germline V and J ends were trimmed by 7 bases and 9 bases, with 16 bases remaining between them.